These 30 T cell receptor beta chains originate from one sample sequenced in a study of T-cell memory formation after mild COVID-19. TCRdb called the 5' RACE reads again in MiXCR, with one record for every CDR3 protein. The data hold about 430,000 distinct CDR3 sequences, with 15% to 20% observed a single time. Source material: PBMCs or a T cell subset sorted from them (not recorded which). These receptors were obtained from a man between 18 and 35 years old who had mild COVID-19 (a few samples of this study predate the infection). Cell type and time point are not known.

The chain is built from TRBV12-3 or TRBV12-4 and TRBJ2-7; 8 bases fit TRBD1. The CDR3 covers 13 residues. J was trimmed by 13 bases and V by 2 bases; bases with no gene match: 10. CDR3 sequence reads: CASSLPGGTTTYF. CDR3 sequence (DNA): TGTGCCAGCAGTTTACCAGGGGGCACGACGACATACTTC.

This clonotype was seen a single time. The genes are TRBV7-3 and TRBJ2-5; 9 nucleotides agree with TRBD2. The CDR3 spans 16 residues. Germline-derived CDR1 and CDR2 are SGHTA and FQGTGA. J lost 5 bases, V lost 5 bases, and 12 bases had no gene match. The CDR3 DNA follows: TGTGCCAGCAGCCTGGACAGGCGGGAGGGTGGGGAGACCCAGTACTTC. It translates to CASSLDRREGGETQYF.

This clonotype has a count of ten or more. V gene TRBV5-1 combines with J gene TRBJ1-2, with D hard to call. CDR3 length: 13 amino acids. Trimming removed 4 bases from V and 8 bases from J, with 15 bases in between. From germline, CDR1 is SGHRS and CDR2 YFSETQ. The CDR3 DNA sequence: TGCGCCAGCAGCCTTGACCGGTTTCGGGGCTACACCTTC. Encoded protein: CASSLDRFRGYTF.

This clonotype was observed at least ten times. The CDR3 region is CASCRRNTEAFF. Here the CDR3 DNA reads TGTGCCAGTTGCAGGCGAAACACTGAAGCTTTCTTT. The chain recombines TRBV6-2 or TRBV6-3 with TRBJ1-1; the D is unclear. With 9 bases removed from V and 2 bases from J, the gap between germline ends came to 10 bases. This CDR3 region has 12 residues. From germline, CDR1 is MNHEY and CDR2 SVGEGT.

This clonotype was observed a few times. This chain uses TRBV5-1 with TRBJ2-2, with a possible D match to TRBD1 (5 bases). The CDR3 runs 13 residues. Germline-derived CDR1 and CDR2 are SGHRS and YFSETQ. The V end lost 3 bases, the J end lost 9 bases, and 12 bases lay between the germline ends. CDR3 in DNA: TGCGCCAGCAGCTCTGACCCAGGGTGGGAGCTGTTTTTT. Translation: CASSSDPGWELFF.

J is TRBJ2-7 and V is TRBV5-1, with D perhaps TRBD1 (6 bases). The CDR3 loop spans 14 amino acids. Trimming stripped 4 bases from V and 3 bases from J, with 14 bases between. The V gene's germline CDR1 is SGHRS and CDR2 YFSETQ. In DNA form, the CDR3 reads TGCGCCAGCAGCGATCGAGGGGGAAACTACGAGCAGTACTTC. This codes for CASSDRGGNYEQYF.

V is TRBV6-5 and J is TRBJ1-5, with TRBD1 identical over 8 bases. J was trimmed by 4 bases and V by 4 bases; bases with no gene match: 3. The CDR3 contains 14 residues. Germline lookup yields CDR1 MNHEY and CDR2 SVGAGI. Here the CDR3 reads CASSSRQGNQPQHF. In DNA form, the CDR3 reads TGTGCCAGCAGTTCCCGACAGGGGAATCAGCCCCAGCATTTT.

As regards this clonotype: One end of the junction does not line up with germline, which may come from a read error. The chain employs TRBV11-2 and TRBJ1-2, with unresolved D. The CDR3 covers 12 residues. Germline V gene lookup returns CDR1 SGHAT and CDR2 FQNNGV. Here the CDR3 reads CASSFLAGRLLF. The CDR3 nucleotides read TGTGCCAGCAGCTTTCTCGCCGGCAGGCTACTCTTC.

The chain links TRBV7-2 to TRBJ1-3, with D uncertain. V was cut by 1 base and J by 1 base, with 5 bases left in between. Per the germline V gene, CDR1 is SGHTA and CDR2 is FQGNSA. CDR3 length equals 14 residues. In nucleotides, the CDR3 is TGTGCCAGCAGCTTAGAAGTATCTGGAAACACCATATATTTT. This sequence encodes CASSLEVSGNTIYF.

This clonotype has more than one count but fewer than ten. V usage is TRBV6-5 and J usage is TRBJ1-2, with a tentative D call TRBD1 (6 bases). The germline gives CDR1 MNHEY, CDR2 SVGAGI. The CDR3 consists of 13 residues. Trimming pared 7 bases from V and 0 bases from J, leaving 9 bases between. The CDR3 sequence is CASTGASNYGYTF. The CDR3 DNA follows: TGTGCCAGCACGGGGGCCTCTAACTATGGCTACACCTTC.

V and J are TRBV6-2 or TRBV6-3 and TRBJ2-5; TRBD1 matches 9 bases. The CDR3 spans 15 residues. Germline V gene sequence: CDR1 MNHEY, CDR2 SVGEGT. V was pared by 2 bases and J by 3 bases, with 4 bases of the junction left unmatched. CDR3: CASSYPGQGEETQYF. CDR3 bases: TGTGCCAGCAGTTACCCGGGACAGGGTGAAGAGACCCAGTACTTC.

V and J are TRBV15 and TRBJ2-3, with a possible D match to TRBD1 (5 bases). The germline V gene has CDR1 LNHNV and CDR2 YYDKDF (reference sequence). The ends were cut back, 1 base at V and 4 bases at J, with 21 bases in the middle. CDR3 length: 18 residues. The DNA for the CDR3 is TGTGCCACCAGCAGAGCCCTCCCAGACGAATTAGGGGCAGATACGCAGTATTTT. This translates into CATSRALPDELGADTQYF.

The chain uses TRBV10-3 and TRBJ1-5; TRBD1 is a possible D gene (6 bases). Germline lookup yields CDR1 ENHRY and CDR2 SYGVKD. The germline V and J ends were trimmed by 10 bases and 6 bases, with 16 bases remaining between them. The CDR3 is 13 residues long. The CDR3 sequence: CATPKGRGQPQHF. The CDR3 DNA follows: TGTGCCACCCCGAAGGGCAGGGGTCAGCCCCAGCATTTT.

This clonotype was observed a handful of times. The genes are TRBV7-4 and TRBJ2-7, with D maybe TRBD2 (6 bases). Germline CDR1 reads SGHVT; CDR2 reads SQSDAQ. The CDR3 has 16 residues. The V end was cut by 4 bases, the J end by 1 base, with 17 bases between. CDR3: CASSSPASGRSYEQYV. As DNA, the CDR3 is TGTGCCAGCAGCTCCCCTGCCAGTGGGAGGTCCTACGAGCAGTACGTC.

The chain is built from TRBV7-2 and TRBJ2-3; weak D call: TRBD1 (6 bases). The germline V and J ends were trimmed by 5 bases and 4 bases, with 13 bases remaining between them. The germline gives CDR1 SGHTA, CDR2 FQGNSA. The CDR3 extends over 14 amino acids. The CDR3 protein is CASSRGGRSDTQYF. CDR3 DNA: TGTGCCAGCAGCAGAGGGGGACGGTCAGATACGCAGTATTTT.

This chain uses TRBV18 with TRBJ2-7; the D is unclear. The CDR3 loop spans 14 amino acids. V shed 5 bases and J shed 6 bases, with 17 bases lying between them. Germline assignment: CDR1 KGHSH and CDR2 LQKENI. DNA for the CDR3: TGTGCCAGCTCAATTGGACCCCGAGGCTTCGAGCAGTACGTC. Amino acids: CASSIGPRGFEQYV.

This rearrangement joins TRBV7-6 to TRBJ1-6; TRBD1 agrees at 10 bases. The CDR3 spans 20 residues. From germline, CDR1 is SGHVS and CDR2 FNYEAQ. Trimming at V came to 8 bases and at J to 1 base, leaving 17 bases not matched to a gene. Here the CDR3 DNA reads TGTGCCAGCTCCCTCACCTCGACAGGGGGCTGGGAATCCTATAATTCACCCCTCCACTTT. Its translation: CASSLTSTGGWESYNSPLHF.

The chain has TRBV12-3 or TRBV12-4 and TRBJ2-3; no definite D call. Trimming took off 5 bases at V and 0 bases at J, with 15 bases between the two ends. This CDR3 has 16 residues. CDR3 loop: CASSLRTLWSTDTQYF. Written as DNA, the CDR3 is TGTGCCAGCAGTCTGAGGACCCTTTGGAGCACAGATACGCAGTATTTT.

The rearrangement uses TRBV7-9 and TRBJ2-1; maybe TRBD2 (6 bases). Germline-derived CDR1 and CDR2 are SEHNR and FQNEAQ (reference sequence). The CDR3 has 16 residues. Trimming shortened V by 6 bases and J by 0 bases, and 15 bases separated the two germline ends. CDR3 protein: CASRRDFTGSYNEQFF. CDR3 sequence (DNA): TGTGCCAGCAGGAGGGACTTTACTGGCTCCTACAATGAGCAGTTCTTC.

The CDR3 here is CAGPDCRESQPQHF. As DNA, the CDR3 is TGTGCCGGGCCGGACTGTCGGGAATCTCAGCCCCAGCATTTT. The rearrangement uses TRBV6-9 and TRBJ1-5; D remains unclear. Germline V gives CDR1 MNHGY, CDR2 SVAAGI. This CDR3 is 14 amino acids long. Trimming took off 11 bases at V and 6 bases at J, with 20 bases between the two ends.

The chain employs TRBV11-2 and TRBJ2-1, with 7 bases that match TRBD2. Germline lookup yields CDR1 SGHAT and CDR2 FQNNGV. Trimming at V came to 5 bases and at J to 0 bases, leaving 10 bases not matched to a gene. This CDR3 comprises 17 residues. DNA for the CDR3: TGTGCCAGCAGCGACCCTCTGGGCGGGGGCTCCTACAATGAGCAGTTCTTC. Encoded protein: CASSDPLGGGSYNEQFF.

This clonotype was found a few times. The genes are TRBV7-2 and TRBJ2-5; 11 bases match TRBD2. Trimming took 5 bases from V and 8 from J; bases not matched to a gene: 13. The CDR3 extends over 16 amino acids. The germline gives CDR1 SGHTA, CDR2 FQGNSA. The CDR3 DNA sequence: TGTGCCAGCAGCCCCAGCCGACTAGCGGGGAGAACCACCCAGTACTTC. Its translation is CASSPSRLAGRTTQYF. The complete variable domain, with remaining parts taken from reference TRBV7-2 and TRBJ2-5, reads GAGVSQSPSNKVTEKGKDVELRCDPISGHTALYWYRQSLGQGLEFLIYFQGNSAPDKSGLPSDRFSAERTGGSVSTLTIQRTQQEDSAVYLCASSPSRLAGRTTQYFGPGTRLLVL.

This clonotype was counted ten times or more. The CDR3 reads CASSSNMGGRKTGELFF. CDR3 DNA sequence: TGTGCCAGCAGCTCCAACATGGGGGGCAGGAAGACCGGGGAGCTGTTTTTT. The chain joins TRBV9 to TRBJ2-2; D is perhaps TRBD1 or TRBD2 (6 bases each). Germline loops: CDR1 SGDLS, CDR2 YYNGEE. The CDR3 is 17 amino acids. V lost 4 bases to trimming and J lost 5 bases, with 21 bases between them.

The sample holds a few counts of this clonotype. The J gene is TRBJ1-2, the V gene TRBV12-3 or TRBV12-4; D ambiguous. Deletions cut 5 bases from V and 3 bases from J, with 13 bases between. The CDR3 consists of 14 residues. The CDR3 region is CASSPRTVDYGYTF. The CDR3 DNA follows: TGTGCCAGCAGTCCGCGGACGGTGGACTATGGCTACACCTTC.

This clonotype was observed a few times. The chain uses TRBV29-1 and TRBJ1-1, with 9 bases that match TRBD1. The ends lost 8 bases at V and 1 base at J; junction bases unmatched: 11. The CDR3 length is 15 residues. Germline assignment: CDR1 SQVTM and CDR2 ANQGSEA. CDR3 bases: TGCAGCACTTGGGGGACAGGGACCAAGAACACTGAAGCTTTCTTT. Amino acids: CSTWGTGTKNTEAFF.

The chain links TRBV6-2 or TRBV6-3 to TRBJ2-3, with D uncertain. Trimming removed 6 bases from V and 4 bases from J, with 20 bases in between. The CDR3 runs to 16 residues. Germline assignment: CDR1 MNHEY and CDR2 SVGEGT. The CDR3 nucleotides read TGTGCCAGCAGGGGTGGGCCTCCCCTTCATGCAGATACGCAGTATTTT. It yields the protein CASRGGPPLHADTQYF.

This clonotype was seen a handful of times. The chain is built from TRBV6-5 and TRBJ1-1; D not resolved. Trimming took 2 bases from V and 4 from J, leaving 11 bases between them. The length of the CDR3 is 14 residues. The germline CDR1 and CDR2 sequences are MNHEY and SVGAGI. The CDR3 is CASSYANSGTEAFF. In nucleotides, the CDR3 is TGTGCCAGCAGTTACGCAAACTCGGGCACTGAAGCTTTCTTT.

This clonotype has a handful of counts. V is TRBV7-2 and J is TRBJ2-5; TRBD1 matches at 7 bases. This CDR3 region has 14 residues. Germline CDR1 and CDR2: SGHTA and FQGNSA. V dropped 8 bases and J dropped 4; count of bases not matched to a gene: 10. This CDR3 is CASGKNRGGETQYF. The CDR3 nucleotides are TGTGCCAGCGGAAAGAACAGGGGCGGAGAGACCCAGTACTTC.

This clonotype was counted a few times. The chain is built from TRBV21-1 and TRBJ2-2; TRBD1 is the table's D call and was not checked against the DNA. TRBV21-1 is listed as a pseudogene. CDR3 length: 15 amino acids. CDR3 bases: TGTGCCAGCAGCCCCCACCGGGGATACCTGTGGGAGCTGTTTTTT. It specifies CASSPHRGYLWELFF.

In its sample, this clonotype was seen a few times. This chain uses TRBV4-1 with TRBJ2-5; D is undetermined. CDR3 size: 15 residues. The V gene lost 4 bases and the J gene lost 0 bases, with 12 bases spanning the gap. Germline V CDR1 and CDR2: MGHRA, YSYEKL. The CDR3 is CASSPPSANQETQYF. The CDR3 nucleotides read TGCGCCAGCAGCCCTCCTTCCGCGAACCAAGAGACCCAGTACTTC.